Listed here is a single TCR beta chain. Antigen unknown. There are 13 residues in the CDR3. Per the germline V gene, CDR1 is SGHAT and CDR2 is FQNNGV. V was cut by 5 bases and J by 0 bases, with 5 bases left in between. The sample belongs to a study of cytomegalovirus exposure and HLA in healthy donors. Study summary: The use of the same platform for the 95 to 150 validation repertoires and the 666 first-cohort repertoires was reported by a later analysis. Study-wide points: Cytomegalovirus association was listed for under 200 TCR beta chains.

Clones were sequenced by immunoSEQ multiplex PCR, and TCRdb holds only the in-frame ones, with some missing. The sample lists 220,000 or so clones, over 80% occurring once. The donors were part of the validation cohort, which consisted of under 150 subjects and was separate from the first cohort of 666 subjects. The sequencing input was PBMCs. The sequence was obtained from a woman aged 18-29 years in good health and CMV-seronegative. V is TRBV11-2 and J is TRBJ1-5; D unclear. CDR3 sequence (DNA): TGTGCCAGCAGCCAGAATAGCAATCAGCCCCAGCATTTT. Translation: CASSQNSNQPQHF.